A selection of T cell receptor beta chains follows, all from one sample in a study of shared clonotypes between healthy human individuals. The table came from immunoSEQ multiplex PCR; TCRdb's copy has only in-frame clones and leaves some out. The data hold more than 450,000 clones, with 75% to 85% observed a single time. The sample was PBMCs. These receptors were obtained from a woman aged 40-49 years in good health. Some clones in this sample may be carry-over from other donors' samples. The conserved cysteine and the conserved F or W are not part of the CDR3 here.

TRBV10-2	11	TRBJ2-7	ASSSGRGYEQY
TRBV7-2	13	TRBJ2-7	ASGLTGGLRYEQY
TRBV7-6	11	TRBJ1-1	ASSPRSQGEAF
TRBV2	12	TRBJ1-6	ASSLQGANSPLH
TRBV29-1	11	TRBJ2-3	THAGIGGDTQY
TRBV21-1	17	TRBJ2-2	ASSNPFDFYPSNTGELF
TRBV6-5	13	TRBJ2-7	ASSQDFQSSYEQY
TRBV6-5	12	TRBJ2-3	ASSYATHTDTQY
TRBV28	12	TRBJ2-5	ASRPAGGQETQY
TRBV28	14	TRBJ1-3	ASIPSPPVSGNTIY
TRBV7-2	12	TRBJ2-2	ASSLAGVSGELF
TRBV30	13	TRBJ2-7	AWSSGSGRFNEQY
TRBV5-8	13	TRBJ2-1	ASSLAANSYNEQF
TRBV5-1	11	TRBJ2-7	ASSAGSTYEQY
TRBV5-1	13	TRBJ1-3	ASSLAGGSGNTIY
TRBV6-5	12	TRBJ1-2	ASSYRGQGGGYT
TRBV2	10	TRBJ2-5	ASGAVKETQY
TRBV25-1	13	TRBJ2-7	ASSEAGPSSYEQY
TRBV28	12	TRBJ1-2	ASSLIGENYGYT
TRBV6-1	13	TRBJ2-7	ASSREQTNFYEQY
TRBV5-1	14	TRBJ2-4	ASSLSGTGAKNIQY
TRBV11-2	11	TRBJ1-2	ASSPERHYGYT
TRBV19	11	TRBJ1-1	ASKSGPNTEAF
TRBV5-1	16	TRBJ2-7	ASSLASIQGRWSYEQY
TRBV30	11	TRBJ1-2	ACPGQGAGGYT
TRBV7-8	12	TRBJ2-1	ASHGTSVYNEQF
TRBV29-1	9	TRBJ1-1	SVDRGTEAF
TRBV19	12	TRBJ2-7	ASSAQGMGYEQY
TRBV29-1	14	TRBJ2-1	SPKERTSGGYNEQF
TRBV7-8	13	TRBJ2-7	ASSTRLVPSYEQY
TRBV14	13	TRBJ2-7	ASSAYRGQGGEQY
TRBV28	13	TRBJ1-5	ASSPLDGNNQPQH
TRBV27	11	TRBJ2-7	ASSPRRTGEQY
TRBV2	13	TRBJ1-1	ASSRARGANTEAF
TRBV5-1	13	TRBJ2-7	ASSSGTGTGDGQY
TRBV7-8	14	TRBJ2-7	ASSPPDGASLGEQY
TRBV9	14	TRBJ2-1	ASSVEAGGPYNEQF
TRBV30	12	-	AWRGLASSYEQY
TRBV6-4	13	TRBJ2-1	ASSDSTSGYNEQF
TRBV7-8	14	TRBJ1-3	ASSPTSGRGGNTIY
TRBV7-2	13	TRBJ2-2	ASSSGRTGAGELF
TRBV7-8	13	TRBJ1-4	ASSVRTGVGEKLF
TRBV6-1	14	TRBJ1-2	ASSEANGQGHYGYT
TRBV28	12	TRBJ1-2	ASSYGTADYGYT
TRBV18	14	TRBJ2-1	ASSPRYGTGSNEQF
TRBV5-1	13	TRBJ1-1	ASSSPGRGSTEAF
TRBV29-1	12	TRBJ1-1	SVGPQGRNTEAF
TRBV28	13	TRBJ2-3	ASSFQAGGTDTQY
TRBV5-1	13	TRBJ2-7	ASSLLSGAIYEQY
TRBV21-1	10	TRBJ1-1	ASSKEQGKAF
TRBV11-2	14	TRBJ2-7	ASSLKGRTRFEEQY
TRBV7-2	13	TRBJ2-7	ASSLGTSGSYEQY
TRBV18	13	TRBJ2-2	ASSPTSGDTGELF
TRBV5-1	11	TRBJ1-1	ASSYSTNTEAF
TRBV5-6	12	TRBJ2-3	ASSPGPNTDTQY